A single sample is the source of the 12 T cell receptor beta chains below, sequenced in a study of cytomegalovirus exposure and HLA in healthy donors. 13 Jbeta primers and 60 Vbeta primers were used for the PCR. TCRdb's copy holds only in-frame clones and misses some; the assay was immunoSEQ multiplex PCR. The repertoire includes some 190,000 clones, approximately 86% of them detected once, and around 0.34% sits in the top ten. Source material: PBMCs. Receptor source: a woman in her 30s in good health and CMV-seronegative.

CDR3 residues: CASSSLRTGDLNYGYTF. The CDR3 DNA reads TGTGCCAGCAGCTCTTTGCGGACAGGGGATCTTAACTATGGCTACACCTTC. The chain combines TRBV7-9 with TRBJ1-2; 9 bases map to TRBD1. The CDR3 sequence is 17 residues long. Looked up from germline, CDR1 is SEHNR and CDR2 is FQNEAQ (reference sequence). V gave up 4 bases and J gave up 1 base; unmatched junction bases: 10.

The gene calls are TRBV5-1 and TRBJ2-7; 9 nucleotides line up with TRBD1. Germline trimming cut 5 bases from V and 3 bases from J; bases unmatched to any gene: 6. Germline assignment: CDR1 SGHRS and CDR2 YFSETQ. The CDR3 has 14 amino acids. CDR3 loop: CASRAGTGYYEQYF. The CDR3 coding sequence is TGCGCCAGCAGGGCCGGGACAGGGTACTACGAGCAGTACTTC.

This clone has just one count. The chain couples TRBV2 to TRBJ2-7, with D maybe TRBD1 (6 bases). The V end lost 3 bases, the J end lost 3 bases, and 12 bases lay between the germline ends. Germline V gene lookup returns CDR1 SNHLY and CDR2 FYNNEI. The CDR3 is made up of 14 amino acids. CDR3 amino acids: CASSDRDIVYEQYF. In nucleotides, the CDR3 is TGTGCCAGCAGTGACCGGGACATCGTCTACGAGCAGTACTTC. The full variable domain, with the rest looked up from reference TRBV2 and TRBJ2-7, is EPEVTQTPSHQVTQMGQEVILRCVPISNHLYFYWYRQILGQKVEFLVSFYNNEISEKSEIFDDQFSVERPDGSNFTLKIRSTKLEDSAMYFCASSDRDIVYEQYFGPGTRLTVT.

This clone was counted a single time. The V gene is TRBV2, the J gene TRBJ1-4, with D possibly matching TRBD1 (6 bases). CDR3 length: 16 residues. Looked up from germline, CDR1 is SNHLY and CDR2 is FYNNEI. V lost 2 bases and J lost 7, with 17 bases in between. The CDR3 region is CASSETTQGRGEKLFF. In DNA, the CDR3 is TGTGCCAGCAGTGAAACGACACAGGGACGGGGTGAAAAACTGTTTTTT.

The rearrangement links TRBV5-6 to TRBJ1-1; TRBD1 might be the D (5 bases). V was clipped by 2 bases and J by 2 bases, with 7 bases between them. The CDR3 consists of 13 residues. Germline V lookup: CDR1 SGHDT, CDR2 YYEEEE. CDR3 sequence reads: CASSFDRNTEAFF. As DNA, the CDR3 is TGTGCCAGCAGCTTCGACAGAAACACTGAAGCTTTCTTT.

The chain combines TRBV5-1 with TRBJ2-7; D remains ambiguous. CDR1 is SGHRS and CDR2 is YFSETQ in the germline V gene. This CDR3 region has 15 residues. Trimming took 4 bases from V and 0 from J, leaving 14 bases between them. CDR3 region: CASSPPGMHSYEQYF. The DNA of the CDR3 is TGCGCCAGCAGCCCACCAGGAATGCACTCCTACGAGCAGTACTTC.

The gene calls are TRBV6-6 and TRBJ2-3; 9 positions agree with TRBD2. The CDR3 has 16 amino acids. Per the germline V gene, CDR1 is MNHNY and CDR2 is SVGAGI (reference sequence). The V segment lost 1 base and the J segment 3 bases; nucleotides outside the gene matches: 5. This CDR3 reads CASSYFGGGATDTQYF. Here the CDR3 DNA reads TGTGCCAGCAGTTACTTTGGCGGGGGGGCGACAGATACGCAGTATTTT.

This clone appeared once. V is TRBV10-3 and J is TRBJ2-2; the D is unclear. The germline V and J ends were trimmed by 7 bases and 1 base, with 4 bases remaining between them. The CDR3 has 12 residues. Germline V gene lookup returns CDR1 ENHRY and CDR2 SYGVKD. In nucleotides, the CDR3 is TGTGCCATCACCCTGAACACCGGGGAGCTGTTTTTT. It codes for CAITLNTGELFF.

The CDR3 region is CAWCPVQGTYYNEQFF. The CDR3 region has the DNA TGTGCCTGGTGCCCGGTTCAAGGGACATACTACAATGAGCAGTTCTTC. The V gene is TRBV30, the J gene TRBJ2-1; D may be TRBD1 (6 bases). CDR3 size: 16 residues. V was clipped by 5 bases and J by 3 bases, with 20 bases between them. CDR1 is GTSNPN, CDR2 SVGIG, per germline (reference sequence).

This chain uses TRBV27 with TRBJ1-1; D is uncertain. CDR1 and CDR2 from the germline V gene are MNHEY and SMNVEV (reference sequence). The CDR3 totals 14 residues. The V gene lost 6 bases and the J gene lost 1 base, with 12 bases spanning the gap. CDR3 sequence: CASRLRGQNTEAFF. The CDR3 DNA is TGTGCCAGCAGATTGAGAGGGCAGAACACTGAAGCTTTCTTT.

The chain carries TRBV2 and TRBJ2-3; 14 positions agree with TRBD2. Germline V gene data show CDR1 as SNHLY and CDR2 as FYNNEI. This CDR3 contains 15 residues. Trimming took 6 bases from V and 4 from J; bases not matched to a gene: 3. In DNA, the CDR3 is TGTGCCAGCAGGGGACTAGCGGGGGTGTCAGATACGCAGTATTTT. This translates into CASRGLAGVSDTQYF.

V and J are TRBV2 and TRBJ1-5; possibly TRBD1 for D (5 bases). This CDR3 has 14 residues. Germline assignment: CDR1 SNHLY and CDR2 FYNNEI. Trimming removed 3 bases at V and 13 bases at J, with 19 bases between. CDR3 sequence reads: CASSDEFGAELQHF. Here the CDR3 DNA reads TGTGCCAGCAGTGATGAGTTTGGGGCGGAGCTACAGCATTTT.